The 10 T cell receptor beta chains reported below all come from one sample, sequenced in a study of blood T cells in healthy people across ages. Using a J-beta primer mix together with a sample-barcoded 5' primer, a second PCR was run for about 6 to 11 cycles. TCRdb redid the calling of the 5' RACE reads with MiXCR, one entry per CDR3 protein. The sample includes 1.5 million to 2 million distinct CDR3 sequences, approximately 28% of them seen just once. Sequencing was performed on blood. The receptors come from a woman in her thirties in good health.

This clonotype has just a few counts. This rearrangement joins TRBV11-2 to TRBJ2-1; maybe TRBD2 (6 bases). This CDR3 region has 14 residues. In germline, CDR1 is SGHAT, CDR2 FQNNGV. Between the trimmed V and J ends, which lost 10 bases and 9 bases, there was a span of 22 bases. The CDR3 nucleotides are TGTGCCACGACCCTATTATGGGCGCGGGGTGAGCAGTTCTTC. Amino acid sequence: CATTLLWARGEQFF.

The chain couples TRBV30 to TRBJ2-1, with TRBD1 identical over 7 bases. V shed 3 bases and J 4 bases; nucleotides not matched to a gene: 6. The CDR3 sequence is 14 residues long. Germline CDR1 and CDR2: GTSNPN and SVGIG (reference sequence). CDR3 residues: CAWRWDSRYNEQFF. In DNA form, the CDR3 reads TGTGCCTGGAGGTGGGACAGCCGATACAATGAGCAGTTCTTC.

For this clonotype: It may be a read error: a sequence one base away is much more abundant. V and J are TRBV15 and TRBJ2-4; no firm D call. The end of the DNA fits TRBJ2-7 better, so the J call may be wrong. CDR1 LNHNV and CDR2 YYDKDF come from the germline V gene (reference sequence). This CDR3 is 14 amino acids long. DNA of the CDR3: TGTGCCACCGGCAGAGATCCTTCAGGAAGCGAGCAGTACTTC. Translation gives CATGRDPSGSEQYF.

The chain uses TRBV12-3 or TRBV12-4 and TRBJ1-1; a weak D match, TRBD1 (6 bases). The CDR3 has 12 amino acids. With 5 bases removed from V and 6 bases from J, the gap between germline ends came to 10 bases. The CDR3 sequence is CASSPRTAEAFF. The CDR3 nucleotides read TGTGCCAGCAGTCCCCGGACAGCTGAAGCTTTCTTT.

As regards this clonotype: A much larger clonotype is one base distant, so this may be a read error. The chain uses TRBV28 and TRBJ2-5; tentative D call: TRBD2 (6 bases). Judging by the DNA end, TRBJ2-7 fits better; the J call may be wrong. Germline V CDR1 and CDR2: MDHEN, SYDVKM. This CDR3 has 16 amino acids. CDR3 region: CVSSLWATRELDEQYF. CDR3 nucleotide sequence: TGTGTCAGCAGTTTATGGGCGACTAGGGAGTTGGACGAGCAGTACTTC.

With respect to this clonotype: Its ends do not fully match the called genes, so a read error is possible. V gene TRBV12-3 or TRBV12-4 combines with J gene TRBJ2-1, with TRBD2 matching 8 bases. The CDR3 length is 16 residues. For the CDR3, the DNA is TGTGCCAGCAGTCCCCTCCTGGCGGGAGGCGGCTATGAGCAGTGCTTC. Translating gives CASSPLLAGGGYEQCF.

The sample holds a few counts of this clonotype. The chain uses TRBV5-5 and TRBJ1-4; D might be TRBD1 (6 bases). The germline V gene encodes CDR1 SGHKS and CDR2 YYEKEE (reference sequence). V lost 1 base, J lost 8 bases, and 15 bases lay in between. CDR3 length: 15 amino acids. The DNA of the CDR3 is TGTGCCAGCAGCTTGCCCACAGGGTTAAGGGAAAAACTGTTTTTT. Translation: CASSLPTGLREKLFF.

This clonotype was counted a few times. The chain uses TRBV30 and TRBJ2-1, with 7 bases aligning to TRBD1. This CDR3 spans 14 amino acids. From germline, CDR1 is GTSNPN and CDR2 SVGIG (reference sequence). V trimming: 1 base; J trimming: 9 bases; junction bases outside the gene matches: 9. This CDR3 is CAWSGRLAGGEQFF. CDR3 DNA: TGTGCCTGGAGTGGCCGCCTAGCAGGGGGTGAGCAGTTCTTC.

The rearrangement uses TRBV4-1 and TRBJ1-6; 10 bases map to TRBD1. CDR3 length: 21 residues. J lost 0 bases, V lost 0 bases, and 11 bases had no gene match. Germline lookup yields CDR1 MGHRA and CDR2 YSYEKL. For the CDR3, the DNA is TGCGCCAGCAGCCAAGATCCCCTCGACAGGGGGCTCAGCTCCTATAATTCACCCCTCCACTTT. Amino acids: CASSQDPLDRGLSSYNSPLHF.

This clonotype was observed a few times. The chain's CDR3 is CASSQDDGTGGYEQFF. The CDR3 DNA is TGCGCCAGCAGCCAAGATGACGGGACAGGGGGCTATGAGCAGTTCTTC. The rearrangement links TRBV4-3 to TRBJ2-1, with TRBD1 matching over 12 bases. CDR1 and CDR2 from the germline V gene are LGHNA and YSLEER. This CDR3 contains 16 residues. V was clipped by 0 bases and J by 8 bases; unmatched bases: 5.